These T cell receptor beta chains were read from a single sample in a study of control samples from healthy donors and cancer patients. Profiling relied on immunoSEQ multiplex PCR, and the TCRdb table lists in-frame clones only, not all of them. The profile shows approximately 120,000 clones, approximately 90% of them singletons. Sequenced: blood. These receptors all come from a human donor in good health. The donor label of this sample is uncertain. The CDR3 runs from the conserved cysteine through the conserved F or W.

TRBV30,TRBJ2-5,CAWSWQGPETQYF
TRBV30,TRBJ1-5,CAWSSRQINQPQHF
TRBV12-5,TRBJ1-3,CASGYLQGDRLNF
TRBV9,TRBJ2-4,CASSVDGGAGGKNIQYF
TRBV6-1,TRBJ1-5,CASSEDPRGGPEHF
TRBV5-1,TRBJ2-2,CASSLSGGELFF
TRBV6-5,TRBJ2-1,CASSSDMGSYNEQFF
TRBV18,TRBJ1-1,CASSPGDGAGEAFF
TRBV7-9,TRBJ2-1,CASSYSADEQFF
TRBV10-3,TRBJ1-5,CAISESPLGSPNQPQHF
TRBV4-2,TRBJ2-3,CASSQELGTQYF
TRBV5-8,TRBJ1-4,CASSPTGGNEKLFF
TRBV19,TRBJ2-1,CASSQTQGGSYNEQFF
TRBV6-2/TRBV6-3,TRBJ1-1,CASSYPEPGRGWTEAFF
TRBV3-1/TRBV3-2,TRBJ1-5,CASSLAPDRGPNQPQHF
TRBV19,TRBJ1-5,CASSYDYRNQPQHF
TRBV10-3,TRBJ2-1,CAIADAVEQFF
TRBV7-9,TRBJ2-1,CATSLESVDEQFF
TRBV27,TRBJ1-5,CASSYWGSNQPQHF
TRBV11-2,TRBJ1-3,CASSSIRGNTIYF
TRBV18,TRBJ2-1,CASSPRDSSYNEQFF
TRBV9,TRBJ1-3,CASSPQQGQKGNTIYF
TRBV6-4,TRBJ2-3,CASSVGGGQADTQYF